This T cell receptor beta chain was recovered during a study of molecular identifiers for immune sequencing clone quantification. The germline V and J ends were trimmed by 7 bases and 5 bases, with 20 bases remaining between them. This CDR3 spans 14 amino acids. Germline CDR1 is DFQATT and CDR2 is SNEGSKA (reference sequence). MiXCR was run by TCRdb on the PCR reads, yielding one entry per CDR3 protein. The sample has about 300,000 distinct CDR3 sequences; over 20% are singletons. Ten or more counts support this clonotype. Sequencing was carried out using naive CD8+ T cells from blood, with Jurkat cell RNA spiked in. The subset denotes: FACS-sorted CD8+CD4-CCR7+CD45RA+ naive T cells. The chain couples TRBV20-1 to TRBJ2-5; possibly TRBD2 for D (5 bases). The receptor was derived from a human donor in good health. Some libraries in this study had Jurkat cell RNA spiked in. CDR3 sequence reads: CSGRFGGLAETQYF. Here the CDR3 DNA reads TGCAGTGGAAGATTTGGCGGGCTGGCGGAGACCCAGTACTTC.